The 8 T cell receptor beta chains in this list originate from one sample, sequenced in a study of blood T cell repertoires in COVID-19. Measured with immunoSEQ multiplex PCR; TCRdb has only the in-frame clones, and not every one. Here the sample spans 390,000 or so clones, roughly nine tenths being singletons. The sample taken for sequencing was PBMCs or T cells enriched from blood (not recorded which). The receptors come from a man between 18 and 35 years old who had recovered from COVID-19.

The chain recombines TRBV9 with TRBJ1-2; D is unclear. The V end lost 0 bases, the J end lost 4 bases, and 7 bases lay between the germline ends. The CDR3 has 13 residues. CDR1 is SGDLS, CDR2 YYNGEE, per germline. In DNA, the CDR3 is TGTGCCAGCAGCGTAGATTCAGTCTATGGCTACACCTTC. Translated: CASSVDSVYGYTF. The full variable domain, in which reference TRBV9 and TRBJ1-2 provide the parts outside the CDR3, is DSGVTQTPKHLITATGQRVTLRCSPRSGDLSVYWYQQSLDQGLQFLIQYYNGEERAKGNILERFSAQQFPDLHSELNLSSLELGDSALYFCASSVDSVYGYTFGSGTRLTVV.

This clone is a singleton in its sample. CDR3 region: CASSYGWGSPAQYF. The DNA for the CDR3 is TGTGCCAGTAGTTATGGGTGGGGCAGCCCGGCCCAGTACTTC. The rearrangement joins TRBV19 to TRBJ2-5; D might be TRBD1 (5 bases). CDR3 length equals 14 residues. V lost 5 bases to trimming and J lost 9 bases, with 19 bases between them. From germline, CDR1 is LNHDA and CDR2 SQIVND (reference sequence).

V gene TRBV7-2 combines with J gene TRBJ2-3; a possible D gene is TRBD1 (7 bases). The germline V gene has CDR1 SGHTA and CDR2 FQGNSA. CDR3 length: 18 residues. Between the trimmed V and J ends, which lost 0 bases and 2 bases, there was a span of 18 bases. CDR3 loop: CASSLALPSRGATDTQYF. The CDR3 bases are TGTGCCAGCAGCTTAGCGCTGCCTAGCAGGGGGGCCACAGATACGCAGTATTTT.

The chain recombines TRBV9 with TRBJ2-2; 7 bases map to TRBD1. With V trimmed by 4 bases and J by 6 bases, 3 bases remained unmatched. The germline gives CDR1 SGDLS, CDR2 YYNGEE. CDR3 length equals 13 residues. CDR3 in DNA: TGTGCCAGCAGCCTGACAGGGCCCGGGGAGCTGTTTTTT. Its translation is CASSLTGPGELFF.

The chain uses TRBV28 and TRBJ1-1; TRBD1 matches 7 bases. V shed 5 bases, J shed 6 bases, and the junction held 12 bases outside the gene matches. The length of the CDR3 is 15 residues. CDR1 and CDR2 (germline): MDHEN, SYDVKM. The CDR3 sequence is CASSPGYVRGPEAFF. The CDR3 DNA follows: TGTGCCAGCAGTCCGGGGTACGTGAGGGGGCCTGAAGCTTTCTTT.

V and J are TRBV29-1 and TRBJ2-7, with 11 bases that match TRBD2. The CDR3 totals 14 residues. The J segment lost 6 bases and the V segment lost 1 base, leaving 5 bases of the junction unmatched. Germline CDR1 is SQVTM and CDR2 is ANQGSEA. CDR3 bases: TGCAGCGTTGAAGCTCTAGCGGGAGGTTCCGAGCAGTACTTC. It yields the protein CSVEALAGGSEQYF.

Comment on this clone: Other nucleotide sequences in the sample specify the same CDR3. J is TRBJ1-2 and V is TRBV29-1; tentative D call: TRBD1 (5 bases). This CDR3 is 13 amino acids long. V was clipped by 2 bases and J by 7 bases, with 14 bases between them. Germline V gives CDR1 SQVTM, CDR2 ANQGSEA. The CDR3 loop is CSVERGSGAGYTF. The CDR3 nucleotides read TGCAGCGTTGAAAGGGGAAGTGGCGCTGGCTACACCTTC.

This clone was seen a single time. The rearrangement links TRBV28 to TRBJ1-1; the D is unclear. Germline V gene sequence: CDR1 MDHEN, CDR2 SYDVKM. This CDR3 is 12 amino acids long. V dropped 2 bases and J dropped 7 bases, with 8 bases sitting between them. This CDR3 is CASSLGSLEAFF. The CDR3 coding sequence is TGTGCCAGCAGTTTAGGGAGTCTTGAAGCTTTCTTT.